The 17 T cell receptor beta chains listed next were all sequenced from one sample in a study of blood T cell repertoires in COVID-19. Assay used: immunoSEQ multiplex PCR; TCRdb lists only in-frame clones, some missing. The sample holds approximately 170,000 clones; about 83% are singletons and the top ten take roughly 3.3%. Material: peripheral blood. Receptors were obtained from a man between 18 and 29 years old with active or convalescent COVID-19.

This chain links TRBV7-6 with TRBJ2-3, with TRBD1 matching 12 bases. V was clipped by 7 bases and J by 0 bases; unmatched bases: 14. This CDR3 has 19 residues. In germline, CDR1 is SGHVS, CDR2 FNYEAQ. The DNA for the CDR3 is TGTGCCAGCACCACCCGGGGGACAGGGGGCTTTGCTAGCACAGATACGCAGTATTTT. Protein: CASTTRGTGGFASTDTQYF.

The chain has TRBV11-3 and TRBJ2-3, with a tentative D call TRBD1 (5 bases). The CDR3 sequence is 13 residues long. CDR1 is SGHNT and CDR2 is YENEEA in the germline V gene. V lost 3 bases to trimming and J lost 3 bases, with 7 bases between them. The CDR3 nucleotides are TGTGCCAGCAGCTTTCAGGGTACAGATACGCAGTATTTT. The encoded protein is CASSFQGTDTQYF.

This clone was counted only a few times. V is TRBV5-1 and J is TRBJ1-3; D is unresolved. The CDR3 contains 16 residues. Deletions cut 0 bases from V and 0 bases from J, with 10 bases between. From germline, CDR1 is SGHRS and CDR2 YFSETQ. The CDR3 spells CASSLGAGDSGNTIYF. CDR3 DNA: TGCGCCAGCAGCTTGGGGGCAGGCGACTCTGGAAACACCATATATTTT.

The chain combines TRBV7-6 with TRBJ2-5, with a possible D match to TRBD2 (5 bases). Looked up from germline, CDR1 is SGHVS and CDR2 is FNYEAQ. The CDR3 runs 11 residues. CDR3 coding DNA: TGTGGAACGGAGGACGGGGAGACCCAGTACTTC. Encoded protein: CGTEDGETQYF.

The rearrangement links TRBV6-5 to TRBJ1-4, with 11 bases matching TRBD1. The J segment lost 8 bases and the V segment lost 2 bases, leaving 4 bases of the junction unmatched. Germline loops: CDR1 MNHEY, CDR2 SVGAGI. The CDR3 has 15 residues. The CDR3: CASSYGTGGREKLFF. The CDR3 DNA reads TGTGCCAGCAGTTACGGGACAGGGGGTCGGGAAAAACTGTTTTTT.

The chain recombines TRBV5-4 with TRBJ2-7, with 10 bases matching TRBD2. From germline, CDR1 is SGHNT and CDR2 YYREEE (reference sequence). V was clipped by 0 bases and J by 7 bases; unmatched bases: 10. CDR3 length equals 16 residues. In DNA form, the CDR3 reads TGTGCCAGCAGCTTGGGACTAGCGGGTACAAATACAGAGCAGTACTTC. It codes for CASSLGLAGTNTEQYF.

This chain connects TRBV10-3 to TRBJ2-7, with a tentative D call TRBD2 (6 bases). CDR3 length: 12 residues. The V gene lost 11 bases and the J gene lost 0 bases, with 11 bases spanning the gap. The germline V gene encodes CDR1 ENHRY and CDR2 SYGVKD. In nucleotides, the CDR3 is TGTGCCGCTTCGACTAGCTCCTACGAGCAGTACTTC. As protein: CAASTSSYEQYF.

This clone was seen a handful of times. The V and J genes are TRBV7-2 and TRBJ2-2, with D hard to call. Per the germline V gene, CDR1 is SGHTA and CDR2 is FQGNSA. Trimming pared 0 bases from V and 1 base from J, leaving 6 bases between. The CDR3 consists of 15 residues. CDR3 sequence reads: CASSLAGQNTGELFF. CDR3 nucleotides: TGTGCCAGCAGCTTAGCTGGCCAGAACACCGGGGAGCTGTTTTTT.

The chain joins TRBV11-3 to TRBJ1-1, with 9 bases fitting TRBD1. V shed 5 bases and J 5 bases; nucleotides not matched to a gene: 12. This CDR3 is built from 16 residues. From germline, CDR1 is SGHNT and CDR2 YENEEA. CDR3 nucleotides: TGTGCCAGCAGCCCCCGGGACAGGGAGGTCTATACTGAAGCTTTCTTT. Amino acid sequence: CASSPRDREVYTEAFF.

V usage is TRBV18 and J usage is TRBJ2-1, with D maybe TRBD2 (6 bases). Germline CDR1 and CDR2: KGHSH and LQKENI. The CDR3 loop spans 14 amino acids. CDR3 nucleotide sequence: TGTTCACCGCGTCGGGGGAAAGGTAACAATGAGCAGTTCTTC. Its protein product is CSPRRGKGNNEQFF.

The chain uses TRBV7-2 and TRBJ2-7, with 9 bases that match TRBD1. The CDR3 has 17 amino acids. Germline CDR1 is SGHTA and CDR2 is FQGNSA. V shed 0 bases and J 2 bases; nucleotides not matched to a gene: 8. DNA for the CDR3: TGTGCCAGCAGCTTAGCGGGCAGGCGGACAGGGGCCTACGAGCAGTACTTC. It is translated as CASSLAGRRTGAYEQYF.

The J gene is TRBJ2-3, the V gene TRBV5-4; 11 bases are a match to TRBD2. V lost 4 bases to trimming and J lost 1 base; unmatched junction nucleotides: 2. Germline V gives CDR1 SGHNT, CDR2 YYREEE (reference sequence). There are 15 residues in the CDR3. The CDR3 protein is CASSGGLAGTDTQYF. CDR3 DNA: TGTGCCAGCAGCGGGGGACTAGCGGGCACAGATACGCAGTATTTT.

The V and J genes are TRBV2 and TRBJ1-5, with D uncertain. The CDR3 runs 18 residues. Germline V gives CDR1 SNHLY, CDR2 FYNNEI. The V end lost 4 bases, the J end lost 0 bases, and 19 bases lay between the germline ends. The CDR3 DNA reads TGTGCCAGCAGTGGCCGACCGGACTGGCGGCTTAGCAATCAGCCCCAGCATTTT. It encodes CASSGRPDWRLSNQPQHF.

The V and J genes are TRBV14 and TRBJ1-2, with 8 nucleotides matching TRBD1. This CDR3 has 15 amino acids. Germline V CDR1 and CDR2: SGHDN, FVKESK. V gave up 1 base and J gave up 3 bases; unmatched junction bases: 4. The CDR3 loop reads CASSQGTGSDYGYTF. The CDR3 region has the DNA TGTGCCAGCAGCCAAGGGACAGGGAGTGACTATGGCTACACCTTC.

The rearrangement uses TRBV28 and TRBJ1-1; tentatively, D is TRBD1 (5 bases). Trimming removed 5 bases from V and 4 bases from J, with 11 bases in between. The germline gives CDR1 MDHEN, CDR2 SYDVKM. The CDR3 is made up of 13 amino acids. CDR3 DNA sequence: TGTGCCAGCAGTCACGGGGGTAGCACTGAAGCTTTCTTT. Translating gives CASSHGGSTEAFF.

V is TRBV28 and J is TRBJ1-4, with a weak D call TRBD1 (5 bases). Trimming pared 8 bases from V and 3 bases from J, leaving 10 bases between. This CDR3 spans 13 amino acids. Germline CDR1 and CDR2: MDHEN and SYDVKM. The CDR3 region is CASLRGANEKLFF. The CDR3 region has the DNA TGTGCCAGCCTTCGGGGGGCTAATGAAAAACTGTTTTTT.

This clone was counted between two and nine times. The rearrangement joins TRBV27 to TRBJ1-1; unclear D gene. Looked up from germline, CDR1 is MNHEY and CDR2 is SMNVEV (reference sequence). The CDR3 sequence is 13 residues long. Trimming took 5 bases from V and 1 from J, leaving 8 bases between them. CDR3 bases: TGTGCCAGCAGTCAACCCAGGAACACTGAAGCTTTCTTT. Its protein is CASSQPRNTEAFF.